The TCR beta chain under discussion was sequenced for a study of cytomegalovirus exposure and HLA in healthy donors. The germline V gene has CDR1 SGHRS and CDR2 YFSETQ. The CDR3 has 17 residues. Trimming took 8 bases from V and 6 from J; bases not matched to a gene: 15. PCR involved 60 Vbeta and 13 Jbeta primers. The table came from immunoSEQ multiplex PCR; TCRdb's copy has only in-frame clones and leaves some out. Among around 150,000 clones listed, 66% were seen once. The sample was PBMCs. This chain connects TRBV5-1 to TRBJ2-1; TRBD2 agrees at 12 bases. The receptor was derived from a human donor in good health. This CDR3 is CASTTGLLAGGSNEQFF. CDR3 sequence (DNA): TGCGCCAGTACCACCGGGTTACTAGCGGGAGGTTCCAATGAGCAGTTCTTC.